A single T cell receptor (beta chain) is shown here with its context. As yet, its antigen is unknown. The CDR3 is 19 residues long. CDR1 and CDR2 from the germline V gene are SGHAT and FQNNGV. The V segment lost 5 bases and the J segment 3 bases; nucleotides outside the gene matches: 20. The source of the sample is a study of T cell responses to AZD1222 COVID-19 vaccine. Profiling relied on immunoSEQ multiplex PCR, and the TCRdb table lists in-frame clones only, not all of them. The table records some 91,000 clones, approximately 88% of them present only once. The study, taken as a whole, reports: Of the AZD1222 recipients, only five to seven were seropositive at baseline. As reported, nearly half of all spike-specific TCRs target variant regions that are unmutated. Spike-wide vaccine-associated CD4 TCRs dominated at 160-218 and 743-854.

This chain connects TRBV11-2 to TRBJ2-7; 9 positions agree with TRBD1. The TCR comes from an adult in good health. Sequenced material: peripheral blood, taken on day 0 of AZD1222 vaccination. CDR3 nucleotide sequence: TGTGCCAGCAGCCCGCTCAACCGGGACAGGGACCGGGGAAACTACGAGCAGTACTTC. Residues: CASSPLNRDRDRGNYEQYF.